The 3 T cell receptor beta chains below were found in one sample sequenced in a study of cytomegalovirus exposure and HLA in healthy donors. Vbeta (60) and Jbeta (13) primers were used in the PCR. The table came from immunoSEQ multiplex PCR; TCRdb's copy has only in-frame clones and leaves some out. The sample lists around 120,000 clones, about 80% occurring once. Sample: PBMCs. The receptors here all came from a woman in her 50s in good health and CMV-seronegative.

This clone was counted a few times. The chain is built from TRBV5-1 and TRBJ1-4; 7 bases are a match to TRBD1. This CDR3 region has 15 residues. The V gene's germline CDR1 is SGHRS and CDR2 YFSETQ. V lost 0 bases, J lost 7 bases, and 6 bases stayed unmatched. Here the CDR3 reads CASSLARGSTEKLFF. CDR3 bases: TGCGCCAGCAGCTTGGCCAGGGGGTCAACTGAAAAACTGTTTTTT.

This clone was counted between two and nine times. V usage is TRBV29-1 and J usage is TRBJ2-7; 10 bases are a match to TRBD1. V trimming: 2 bases; J trimming: 2 bases; junction bases outside the gene matches: 9. This CDR3 region has 16 residues. CDR1 is SQVTM and CDR2 is ANQGSEA in the germline V gene. This chain's CDR3 is CSVERGQGRGTYEQYF. CDR3 bases: TGCAGCGTTGAACGGGGACAGGGGAGAGGAACCTACGAGCAGTACTTC.

The chain links TRBV9 to TRBJ1-3; no firm D call. Germline V lookup: CDR1 SGDLS, CDR2 YYNGEE. V gave up 0 bases and J gave up 1 base, with 11 bases separating them. The CDR3 has 16 amino acids. The CDR3 DNA follows: TGTGCCAGCAGCGTAGCGGGGATCGTTTCTGGAAACACCATATATTTT. Its translation is CASSVAGIVSGNTIYF.